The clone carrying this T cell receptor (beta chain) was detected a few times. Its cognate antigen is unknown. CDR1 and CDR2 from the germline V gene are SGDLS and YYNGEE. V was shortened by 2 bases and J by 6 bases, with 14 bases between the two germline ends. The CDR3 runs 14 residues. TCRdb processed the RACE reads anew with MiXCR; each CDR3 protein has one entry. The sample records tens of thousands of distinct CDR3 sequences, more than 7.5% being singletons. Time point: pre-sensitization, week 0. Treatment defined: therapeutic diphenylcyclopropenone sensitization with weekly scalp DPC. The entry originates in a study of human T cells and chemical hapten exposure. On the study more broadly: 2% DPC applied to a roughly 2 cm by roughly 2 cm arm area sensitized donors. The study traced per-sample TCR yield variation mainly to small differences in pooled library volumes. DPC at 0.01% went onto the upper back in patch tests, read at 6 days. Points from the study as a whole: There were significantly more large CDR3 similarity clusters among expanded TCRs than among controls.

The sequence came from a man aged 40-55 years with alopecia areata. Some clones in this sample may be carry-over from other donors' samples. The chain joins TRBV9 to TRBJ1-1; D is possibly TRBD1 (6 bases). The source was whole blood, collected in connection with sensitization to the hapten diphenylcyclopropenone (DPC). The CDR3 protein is CASSVRDRIAEAFF. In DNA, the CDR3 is TGTGCCAGCAGCGTGAGAGACAGGATAGCTGAAGCTTTCTTT.